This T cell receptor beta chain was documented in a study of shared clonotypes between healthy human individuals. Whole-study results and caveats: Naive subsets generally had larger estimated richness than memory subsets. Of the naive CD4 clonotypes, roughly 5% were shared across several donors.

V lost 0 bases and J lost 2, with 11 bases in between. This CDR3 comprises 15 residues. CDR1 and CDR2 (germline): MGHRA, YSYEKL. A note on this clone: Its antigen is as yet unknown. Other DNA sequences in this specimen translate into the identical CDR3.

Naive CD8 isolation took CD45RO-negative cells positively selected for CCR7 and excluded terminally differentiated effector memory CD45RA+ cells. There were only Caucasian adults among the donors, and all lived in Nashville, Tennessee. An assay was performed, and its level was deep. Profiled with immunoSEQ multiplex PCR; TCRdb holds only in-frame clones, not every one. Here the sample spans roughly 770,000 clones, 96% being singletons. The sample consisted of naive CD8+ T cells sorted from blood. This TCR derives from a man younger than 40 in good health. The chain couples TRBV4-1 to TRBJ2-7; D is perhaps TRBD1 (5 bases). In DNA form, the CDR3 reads TGCGCCAGCAGCCAAGAGGCAGGGTCAGCCTACGAGCAGTACTTC. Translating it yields CASSQEAGSAYEQYF.